This TCR beta chain was sequenced in a study of cytomegalovirus exposure and HLA in healthy donors. Though probably carrying unrecorded immune exposures, donors were nominally healthy at sampling. Both 60 Vbeta primers and 13 Jbeta primers went into the PCR. The table came from immunoSEQ multiplex PCR; TCRdb's copy has only in-frame clones and leaves some out. The sample includes under 200,000 clones, 77% of them seen just once. Germline CDR1 reads GTSNPN; CDR2 reads SVGIG (reference sequence). The CDR3 extends over 13 amino acids. The V end was cut by 0 bases, the J end by 8 bases, with 13 bases between.

Sequencing was carried out using PBMCs. This receptor was obtained from a male donor in good health and CMV-seropositive. The V gene is TRBV30, the J gene TRBJ1-2; D is ambiguous. The CDR3: CAWSVLGRGGYTF. The CDR3 DNA reads TGTGCCTGGAGTGTACTGGGCCGAGGGGGCTACACCTTC.